These 26 T cell receptor beta chains share one sample of origin, sequenced in a study of beta chain features in type 1 diabetes. Every bit of the isolated RNA underwent reverse transcription, so sequencing read expressed TCRB transcripts. The data were produced by immunoSEQ multiplex PCR, yet TCRdb's version contains in-frame clones alone and is incomplete. Altogether roughly 140,000 clones are present, around 7% being singletons, with the ten largest covering approximately 1.5%. Sequencing was carried out using central memory CD4+ T cells from blood. Receptors were obtained from a woman younger than 45 in good health.

The CDR3 coding sequence is TGTGCCAGCAGCGCCTGGACTAGCGTCACCGGGGAGCTGTTTTTT. Its protein is CASSAWTSVTGELFF. The chain uses TRBV5-8 and TRBJ2-2; 9 bases line up with TRBD2. Trimming took 4 bases from V and 4 from J; bases not matched to a gene: 5. CDR3 length: 15 residues. The germline CDR1 and CDR2 sequences are SGHTS and YDEGEE.

This clone came up a few times. This rearrangement joins TRBV30 to TRBJ2-7, with TRBD1 matching 7 bases. Looked up from germline, CDR1 is GTSNPN and CDR2 is SVGIG (reference sequence). CDR3 length: 14 amino acids. Germline trimming cut 2 bases from V and 1 base from J; bases unmatched to any gene: 5. CDR3 nucleotides: TGTGCCTGGAGTCGGGACAGTGTTTCCTACGAGCAGTACTTC. Its translation: CAWSRDSVSYEQYF.

This clone was seen more than once but under ten times. The chain recombines TRBV30 with TRBJ1-2; possible D gene TRBD1, 5 bases. CDR1 GTSNPN and CDR2 SVGIG come from the germline V gene (reference sequence). Trimming cost V 1 base and J 4 bases, with 7 bases left between them. CDR3 length equals 12 residues. The CDR3 DNA reads as TGTGCCTGGAGTGCGGGACTCTATGGCTACACCTTC. As protein: CAWSAGLYGYTF. Full variable domain (outside the CDR3, taken from reference TRBV30 and TRBJ1-2): SQTIHQWPATLVQPVGSPLSLECTVEGTSNPNLYWYRQAAGRGLQLLFYSVGIGQISSEVPQNLSASRPQDRQFILSSKKLLLSDSGFYLCAWSAGLYGYTFGSGTRLTVV.

The chain recombines TRBV5-1 with TRBJ2-2; 7 nucleotides line up with TRBD1. The junction had 1 base not matched to a gene; V was cut back by 2 bases and J by 6 bases. The CDR3 loop spans 13 amino acids. CDR1 is SGHRS and CDR2 is YFSETQ in the germline V gene. The CDR3 reads CASSLQGSGELFF. In DNA form, the CDR3 reads TGCGCCAGCAGCTTACAGGGGTCCGGGGAGCTGTTTTTT.

The chain recombines TRBV6-1 with TRBJ2-1; 9 bases fit TRBD2. This CDR3 has 19 residues. The V segment lost 2 bases and the J segment 6 bases; nucleotides outside the gene matches: 17. Germline V lookup: CDR1 MNHNS, CDR2 SASEGT. CDR3 loop: CASSERGPQFAGGINEQFF. The CDR3 coding sequence is TGTGCCAGCAGTGAAAGGGGACCTCAATTTGCGGGAGGGATCAATGAGCAGTTCTTC.

This clone was detected ten times or more. The CDR3 DNA reads as TGTGCCAGCAGCGTACAGGGGGCTGGAAACACCATATATTTT. Translated, it gives CASSVQGAGNTIYF. V usage is TRBV9 and J usage is TRBJ1-3; 7 positions agree with TRBD1. From germline, CDR1 is SGDLS and CDR2 YYNGEE. V lost 1 base and J lost 2; bases outside the gene matches: 0. This CDR3 has 14 residues. Full variable domain (rest looked up from reference TRBV9 and TRBJ1-3): DSGVTQTPKHLITATGQRVTLRCSPRSGDLSVYWYQQSLDQGLQFLIQYYNGEERAKGNILERFSAQQFPDLHSELNLSSLELGDSALYFCASSVQGAGNTIYFGEGSWLTVV.

This clone was counted at least ten times. The genes are TRBV7-9 and TRBJ2-1; the D gene is possibly TRBD2 (5 bases). This CDR3 spans 14 amino acids. The V end lost 3 bases, the J end lost 5 bases, and 11 bases lay between the germline ends. Germline assignment: CDR1 SEHNR and CDR2 FQNEAQ (reference sequence). In nucleotides, the CDR3 is TGTGCCAGCAGCTTTTCGGCGGGTCACAATGAGCAGTTCTTC. It specifies CASSFSAGHNEQFF.

The gene calls are TRBV19 and TRBJ2-1, with TRBD2 matching over 13 bases. This CDR3 is 15 amino acids long. CDR1 is LNHDA and CDR2 is SQIVND in the germline V gene (reference sequence). V shed 6 bases, J shed 7 bases, and the junction held 6 bases outside the gene matches. The CDR3 DNA follows: TGTGCCAGTAGGAAACTAGCGGGAGGGATTAATGAGCAGTTCTTC. Translating gives CASRKLAGGINEQFF.

This clone has just a few counts. This chain uses TRBV19 with TRBJ2-1; unclear D gene. This CDR3 region has 16 residues. CDR1 is LNHDA, CDR2 SQIVND, per germline (reference sequence). Trimming removed 5 bases from V and 0 bases from J, with 14 bases in between. CDR3 sequence (DNA): TGTGCCAGTAGTCTACGCGAAGGCGGCTCCTACAATGAGCAGTTCTTC. Amino acids: CASSLREGGSYNEQFF. Full variable domain (outside the CDR3, taken from reference TRBV19 and TRBJ2-1): DGGITQSPKYLFRKEGQNVTLSCEQNLNHDAMYWYRQDPGQGLRLIYYSQIVNDFQKGDIAEGYSVSREKKESFPLTVTSAQKNPTAFYLCASSLREGGSYNEQFFGPGTRLTVL.

The chain links TRBV6-5 to TRBJ2-4, with unresolved D. There are 13 residues in the CDR3. Trimming shortened V by 1 base and J by 7 bases, and 8 bases separated the two germline ends. Germline CDR1 is MNHEY and CDR2 is SVGAGI. In nucleotides, the CDR3 is TGTGCCAGCAGTTACTTAGCAGACAACATTCAGTACTTC. As protein: CASSYLADNIQYF.

In this sample, this clone turned up a few times. The chain is built from TRBV28 and TRBJ2-7; 9 bases fit TRBD2. Trimming took 5 bases from V and 0 from J; bases not matched to a gene: 5. This CDR3 spans 15 amino acids. Germline lookup yields CDR1 MDHEN and CDR2 SYDVKM. This chain's CDR3 is CASSEGGRASYEQYF. CDR3 nucleotide sequence: TGTGCCAGCAGTGAGGGCGGGAGGGCCTCCTACGAGCAGTACTTC.

A few counts support this clone. This chain uses TRBV29-1 with TRBJ2-1; 11 nucleotides agree with TRBD1. Looked up from germline, CDR1 is SQVTM and CDR2 is ANQGSEA. This CDR3 is 11 amino acids long. V was pared by 7 bases and J by 10 bases, with 3 bases of the junction left unmatched. The CDR3 DNA follows: TGCAGCGCCGGGACAGGGGGGGAGCAGTTCTTC. It specifies CSAGTGGEQFF.

This clone was counted between two and nine times. The rearrangement uses TRBV5-8 and TRBJ2-3, with D perhaps matching TRBD1 (5 bases). Germline V lookup: CDR1 SGHTS, CDR2 YDEGEE. This CDR3 region has 13 residues. The V end lost 0 bases, the J end lost 7 bases, and 9 bases lay between the germline ends. The CDR3 region has the DNA TGTGCCAGCAGCTTGGGACAGCCGAATACGCAGTATTTT. This translates into CASSLGQPNTQYF.

This clone was counted ten times or more. The CDR3 region has the DNA TGCGCCAGCAGTCCAGCGGGTGGGGACATTCAGTACTTC. Its translation: CASSPAGGDIQYF. This chain joins TRBV5-1 and TRBJ2-4; TRBD2 might be the D (6 bases). Germline CDR1 and CDR2: SGHRS and YFSETQ. This CDR3 has 13 residues. V was trimmed by 5 bases and J by 8 bases, leaving 14 bases between them.

The gene calls are TRBV27 and TRBJ2-1; maybe TRBD2 (5 bases). The V gene's germline CDR1 is MNHEY and CDR2 SMNVEV (reference sequence). The CDR3 spans 15 residues. Trimming cost V 2 bases and J 6 bases, with 14 bases left between them. The CDR3 bases are TGTGCCAGCAGTTTAAGGCTAGCCAGCATCAATGAGCAGTTCTTC. Translated, it gives CASSLRLASINEQFF.

The chain employs TRBV28 and TRBJ2-3, with TRBD1 identical over 9 bases. Unmatched junction bases numbered 6, after V lost 4 bases and J lost 4 bases. There are 15 residues in the CDR3. Germline V gene lookup returns CDR1 MDHEN and CDR2 SYDVKM. CDR3 region: CASSSPWTGADTQYF. The CDR3 DNA reads as TGTGCCAGCAGTTCGCCCTGGACAGGGGCAGATACGCAGTATTTT.

This clone showed up just a few times. The chain combines TRBV7-9 with TRBJ2-5; 13 bases line up with TRBD2. This CDR3 region has 16 residues. The V segment lost 1 base and the J segment 4 bases; nucleotides outside the gene matches: 3. Germline CDR1 and CDR2: SEHNR and FQNEAQ (reference sequence). This CDR3 is CASSLGLAGGRETQYF. The DNA of the CDR3 is TGTGCCAGCAGCTTAGGACTAGCGGGAGGTCGAGAGACCCAGTACTTC. The full variable domain, completed using reference TRBV7-9 and TRBJ2-5, is DTGVSQNPRHKITKRGQNVTFRCDPISEHNRLYWYRQTLGQGPEFLTYFQNEAQLEKSRLLSDRFSAERPKGSFSTLEIQRTEQGDSAMYLCASSLGLAGGRETQYFGPGTRLLVL.

This clone was observed a few times. The V call is TRBV6-1, the J call TRBJ2-1, with unresolved D. CDR3 length: 13 residues. The germline CDR1 and CDR2 sequences are MNHNS and SASEGT. Trimming left V 6 bases short and J 4 bases short, with 10 bases between. CDR3: CASRIQTYNEQFF. The CDR3 bases are TGTGCCAGCAGGATACAGACGTACAATGAGCAGTTCTTC.

In its sample, this clone was seen a few times. The rearrangement joins TRBV7-2 to TRBJ2-3; tentative D call: TRBD1 (6 bases). Trimming pared 4 bases from V and 2 bases from J, leaving 16 bases between. The CDR3 loop spans 16 amino acids. The germline V gene has CDR1 SGHTA and CDR2 FQGNSA. This CDR3 reads CASSSTWGLFTDTQYF. The DNA of the CDR3 is TGTGCCAGCAGCTCCACATGGGGGCTTTTCACAGATACGCAGTATTTT.

This clone was seen a handful of times. V is TRBV18 and J is TRBJ2-7; 10 bases line up with TRBD1. The CDR3 is 13 amino acids. Trimming took 3 bases from V and 6 from J; bases not matched to a gene: 2. Germline CDR1 reads KGHSH; CDR2 reads LQKENI. This CDR3 reads CASSPGTGAEQYF. The DNA of the CDR3 is TGTGCCAGCTCACCGGGGACAGGGGCCGAGCAGTACTTC.

In its sample, this clone was seen many times. The V and J genes are TRBV2 and TRBJ2-1, with 7 bases aligning to TRBD1. CDR1 is SNHLY and CDR2 is FYNNEI in the germline V gene. The CDR3 runs to 13 residues. Unmatched junction bases numbered 9, after V lost 8 bases and J lost 8 bases. CDR3 sequence: CASDPTGLYEQFF. The CDR3 DNA reads as TGTGCCAGCGATCCGACAGGGCTTTATGAGCAGTTCTTC.

The chain has TRBV19 and TRBJ2-7; 13 nucleotides line up with TRBD2. The CDR3 extends over 16 amino acids. Germline CDR1 and CDR2: LNHDA and SQIVND (reference sequence). Trimming cost V 3 bases and J 5 bases; bases outside gene matches: 7. DNA for the CDR3: TGTGCCAGTAGTATGATACTAGCGGGAGGGCGCGACGAGCAGTACTTC. Translating it yields CASSMILAGGRDEQYF.

This clone is medium-sized (0.01 to 0.1%) in the sample. The CDR3: CAWSVLSLMNGYTF. The CDR3, as DNA: TGTGCCTGGAGTGTACTTAGTTTGATGAATGGCTACACCTTC. This rearrangement joins TRBV30 to TRBJ1-2; the D is unclear. The germline V gene has CDR1 GTSNPN and CDR2 SVGIG (reference sequence). V was clipped by 0 bases and J by 6 bases, with 14 bases between them. This CDR3 has 14 residues.

In this sample, this clone turned up a few times. The chain carries TRBV21-1 and TRBJ1-1. TRBV21-1 is marked as a pseudogene. There are 12 residues in the CDR3. Written as DNA, the CDR3 is TGTGCCAGCCCTCTCCTGAACACTGAAGCTTTCTTT. Translating gives CASPLLNTEAFF.

Many counts were recorded for this clone. The chain combines TRBV5-1 with TRBJ2-2; the D gene is possibly TRBD2 (5 bases). The germline CDR1 and CDR2 sequences are SGHRS and YFSETQ. V was trimmed by 5 bases and J by 13 bases, leaving 21 bases between them. The CDR3 is 14 amino acids. The CDR3 nucleotides read TGCGCCAGCAGGGCTGGACTCCCTCCGGACGGGCTGTTTTTT. It codes for CASRAGLPPDGLFF.

The chain joins TRBV4-1 to TRBJ2-7, with 9 positions matching TRBD1. Germline V gene sequence: CDR1 MGHRA, CDR2 YSYEKL. This CDR3 contains 16 residues. After removal of 0 bases from V and 3 bases from J, the junction contained 6 bases not matched to a gene. CDR3: CASSQERGTGLYEQYF. The CDR3 DNA is TGCGCCAGCAGCCAAGAAAGGGGGACAGGGCTCTACGAGCAGTACTTC.